The 6 T cell receptor beta chains given below trace back to one sample, sequenced in a study of blood T cells in healthy people across ages. Alongside a J-beta primer mix, a sample-barcoded 5' primer served in a second PCR lasting roughly 6 to 11 cycles. TCRdb used MiXCR to reprocess the 5' RACE reads, holding one entry per CDR3 protein. The sample yields around 780,000 distinct CDR3 sequences, around 24% seen once. The data were also submitted as part of a second study, on T cells of mothers and their children.

Material for sequencing was blood. These receptors were obtained from a boy younger than 18 in good health.

The rearrangement uses TRBV2 and TRBJ2-2; D is unresolved. V was pared by 5 bases and J by 7 bases, with 8 bases between. Germline V gives CDR1 SNHLY, CDR2 FYNNEI. The CDR3 has 12 residues. The chain's CDR3 is CASSQFRGELFF. The CDR3 nucleotides are TGTGCCAGCAGTCAATTTCGCGGGGAGCTGTTTTTT.

This chain uses TRBV30 with TRBJ2-1, with 7 positions matching TRBD2. Germline loops: CDR1 GTSNPN, CDR2 SVGIG (reference sequence). This CDR3 has 13 amino acids. Losses at the gene ends were 1 base for V and 8 bases for J; bases not matched to a gene: 5. The CDR3 sequence is CAWSGWAGDEQFF. The CDR3 DNA is TGTGCCTGGAGTGGGTGGGCGGGGGATGAGCAGTTCTTC.

V usage is TRBV19 and J usage is TRBJ2-5, with TRBD2 identical over 7 bases. The better agreement between TRBJ2-1 and the DNA end casts doubt on the J call. CDR1 LNHDA and CDR2 SQIVND come from the germline V gene (reference sequence). The CDR3 loop spans 14 amino acids. CDR3 DNA sequence: TGTGCCAGTATGGTGGGGGGGGGCTACAATGAGCAGTTCTTC. It encodes CASMVGGGYNEQFF.

The chain has TRBV2 and TRBJ2-4, with 7 positions matching TRBD1. This CDR3 has 14 amino acids. The V and J ends lost 6 bases and 0 bases, in that order; junction bases with no gene match: 2. CDR1 and CDR2 from the germline V gene are SNHLY and FYNNEI. The CDR3 DNA reads as TGTGCCAGCAGGGGACAGTTAGCCAAAAACATTCAGTACTTC. Amino acids: CASRGQLAKNIQYF. Full variable domain (missing parts from reference TRBV2 and TRBJ2-4): EPEVTQTPSHQVTQMGQEVILRCVPISNHLYFYWYRQILGQKVEFLVSFYNNEISEKSEIFDDQFSVERPDGSNFTLKIRSTKLEDSAMYFCASRGQLAKNIQYFGAGTRLSVL.

V is TRBV9 and J is TRBJ1-4, with 12 bases matching TRBD1. Trimming at V came to 3 bases and at J to 8 bases, leaving 5 bases not matched to a gene. The CDR3 runs to 15 residues. Germline V lookup: CDR1 SGDLS, CDR2 YYNGEE. For the CDR3, the DNA is TGTGCCAGCAGCGCGGGACAGGGGGCGGAAGAAAAACTGTTTTTT. Its translation is CASSAGQGAEEKLFF.

This clonotype was detected a few times. V is TRBV20-1 and J is TRBJ1-4; TRBD1 agrees at 8 bases. V trimming: 6 bases; J trimming: 3 bases; junction bases outside the gene matches: 9. This CDR3 has 15 amino acids. CDR1 DFQATT and CDR2 SNEGSKA come from the germline V gene (reference sequence). Written as DNA, the CDR3 is TGCAGTGCAACCGCTGACAGGGGATCTAATGAAAAACTGTTTTTT. Translated: CSATADRGSNEKLFF.